This T cell receptor beta chain was sequenced in a study of cytomegalovirus exposure and HLA in healthy donors. Study results and limitations: Productive rates of about 90% or about 30% were seen for most TCR beta V segments in an earlier analysis. Rare TCR sequences dominated, though some public TCRs recurred in many donors.

The PCR ran on 60 Vbeta and 13 Jbeta primers. Per the original methods: Later work found 74 million or so unique TCR beta chains, with some 11 million shared. Method: immunoSEQ multiplex PCR; TCRdb's copy keeps in-frame clones and lacks some. V, J and clone size were drawn from that table, and D and trimming were deduced from the DNA. This listing includes tens of thousands of clones. There are 16 residues in the CDR3. V shed 5 bases and J 1 base; nucleotides not matched to a gene: 9. Germline CDR1 and CDR2: LNHDA and SQIVND (reference sequence). A note on this clone: The antigen remains unidentified.

The sequencing sample was made of PBMCs. The J gene is TRBJ2-5, the V gene TRBV19; the match to TRBD2 covers 8 bases. This clonotype was obtained from a middle-aged man in good health and CMV-seronegative. The CDR3 nucleotides are TGTGCCAGTAGTGGGTGGGTAGCGGGAAGCCAAGAGACCCAGTACTTC. This gives the protein CASSGWVAGSQETQYF.